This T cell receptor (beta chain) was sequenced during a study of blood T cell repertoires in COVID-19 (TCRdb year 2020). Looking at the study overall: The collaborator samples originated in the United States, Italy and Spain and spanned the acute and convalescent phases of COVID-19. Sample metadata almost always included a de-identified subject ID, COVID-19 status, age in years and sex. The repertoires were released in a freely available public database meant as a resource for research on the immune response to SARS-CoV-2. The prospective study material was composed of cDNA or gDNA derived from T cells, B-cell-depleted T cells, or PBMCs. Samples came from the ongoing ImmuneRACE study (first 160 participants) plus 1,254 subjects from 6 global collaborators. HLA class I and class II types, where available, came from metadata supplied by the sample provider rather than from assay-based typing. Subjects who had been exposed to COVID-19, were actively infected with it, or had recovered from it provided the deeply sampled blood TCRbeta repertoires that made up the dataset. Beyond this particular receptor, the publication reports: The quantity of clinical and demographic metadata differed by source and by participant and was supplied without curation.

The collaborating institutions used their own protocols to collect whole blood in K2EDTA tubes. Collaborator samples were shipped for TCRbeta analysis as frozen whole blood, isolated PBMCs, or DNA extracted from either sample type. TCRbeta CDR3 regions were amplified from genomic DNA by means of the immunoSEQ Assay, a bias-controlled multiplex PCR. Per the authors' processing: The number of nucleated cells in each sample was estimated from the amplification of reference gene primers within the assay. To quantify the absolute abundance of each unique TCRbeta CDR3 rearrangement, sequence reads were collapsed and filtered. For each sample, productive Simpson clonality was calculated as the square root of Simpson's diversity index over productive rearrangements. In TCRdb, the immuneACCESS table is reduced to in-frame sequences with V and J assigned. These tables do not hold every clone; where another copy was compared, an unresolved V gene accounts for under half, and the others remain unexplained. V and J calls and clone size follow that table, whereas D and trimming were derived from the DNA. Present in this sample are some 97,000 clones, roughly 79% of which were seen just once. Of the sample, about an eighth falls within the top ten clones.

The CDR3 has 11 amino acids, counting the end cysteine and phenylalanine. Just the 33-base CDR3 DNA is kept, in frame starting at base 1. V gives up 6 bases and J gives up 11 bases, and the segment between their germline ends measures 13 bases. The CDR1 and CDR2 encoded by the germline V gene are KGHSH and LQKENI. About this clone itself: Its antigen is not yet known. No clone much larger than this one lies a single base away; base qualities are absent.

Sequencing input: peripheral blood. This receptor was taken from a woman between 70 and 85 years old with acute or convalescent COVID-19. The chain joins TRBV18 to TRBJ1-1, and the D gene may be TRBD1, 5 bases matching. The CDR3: CASSTGDRAFF. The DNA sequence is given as TGTGCCAGCTCCACGGGGGACCGGGCTTTCTTT. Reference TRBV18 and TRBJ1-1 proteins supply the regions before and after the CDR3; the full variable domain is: NAGVMQNPRHLVRRRGQEARLRCSPMKGHSHVYWYRQLPEEGLKFMVYLQKENIIDESGMPKERFSAEFPKEGPSILRIQQVVRGDSAAYFCASSTGDRAFFGQGTRLTVV.